The 6 T cell receptor beta chains in this list originate from one sample, sequenced in a study of shared clonotypes between healthy human individuals. Naive CD8 cells lacked CD45RO and underwent positive selection for CCR7, leaving out terminally differentiated effector memory CD45RA+ cells. Measured with immunoSEQ multiplex PCR; TCRdb has only the in-frame clones, and not every one. The data show some 800,000 clones, with over 90% seen just once and more than 20% held by the top ten. The sample comprised naive CD8+ T cells sorted from blood. These receptors were taken from a man under 40 in good health.

The rearrangement joins TRBV5-4 to TRBJ2-7; 7 bases map to TRBD2. Germline V gives CDR1 SGHNT, CDR2 YYREEE (reference sequence). The CDR3 contains 15 residues. Trimming removed 1 base from V and 5 bases from J; junction bases left unmatched: 9. The CDR3 DNA reads TGTGCCAGCAGCTTGACGGCGGGAGAAGCTAACGAGCAGTACTTC. It encodes CASSLTAGEANEQYF.

The rearrangement joins TRBV2 to TRBJ1-1; the match to TRBD1 covers 7 bases. There are 14 residues in the CDR3. J lost 1 base, V lost 3 bases, and 2 bases had no gene match. Germline V gives CDR1 SNHLY, CDR2 FYNNEI. CDR3 DNA: TGTGCCAGCAGTGATTACAGGGGGAACACTGAAGCTTTCTTT. It translates to CASSDYRGNTEAFF.

The rearrangement links TRBV27 to TRBJ2-3; 11 bases line up with TRBD1. In germline, CDR1 is MNHEY, CDR2 SMNVEV (reference sequence). The CDR3 loop spans 15 amino acids. With V trimmed by 0 bases and J by 4 bases, 0 bases remained unmatched. Written as DNA, the CDR3 is TGTGCCAGCAGTTTATCGGACAGGGGGCCAGATACGCAGTATTTT. Translating it yields CASSLSDRGPDTQYF.

About this clone itself: A much larger clone lies a single base off, so this may be a read error. The rearrangement joins TRBV29-1 to TRBJ2-1; TRBD2 matches 9 bases. Per the germline V gene, CDR1 is SQVTM and CDR2 is ANQGSEA. V was pared by 4 bases and J by 3 bases, with 1 base of the junction left unmatched. This CDR3 spans 13 amino acids. CDR3 amino acids: CSVASGDYNEQFF. CDR3 in DNA: TGCAGCGTTGCTAGCGGGGACTACAATGAGCAGTTCTTC.

The chain links TRBV19 to TRBJ1-5, with 8 nucleotides matching TRBD1. Germline values: CDR1 LNHDA, CDR2 SQIVND (reference sequence). J gave up 7 bases and V 0 bases, and 5 bases lay outside the gene matches. CDR3 size: 15 residues. CDR3 bases: TGTGCCAGTAGTATAGATGGGGCAGGGGGCCAGCCCCAGCATTTT. Amino acid sequence: CASSIDGAGGQPQHF. The whole variable domain, filled in from reference TRBV19 and TRBJ1-5, reads DGGITQSPKYLFRKEGQNVTLSCEQNLNHDAMYWYRQDPGQGLRLIYYSQIVNDFQKGDIAEGYSVSREKKESFPLTVTSAQKNPTAFYLCASSIDGAGGQPQHFGDGTRLSIL.

The chain is built from TRBV7-9 and TRBJ2-7; unclear D gene. Germline loops: CDR1 SEHNR, CDR2 FQNEAQ (reference sequence). The length of the CDR3 is 15 residues. Trimming stripped 4 bases from V and 1 base from J, with 14 bases between. The CDR3 coding sequence is TGTGCCAGCAGCTCCCAAGTAGATTCATCCTACGAGCAGTACTTC. Translated, it gives CASSSQVDSSYEQYF. Together with reference TRBV7-9 and TRBJ2-7, the CDR3 gives the full variable domain: DTGVSQNPRHKITKRGQNVTFRCDPISEHNRLYWYRQTLGQGPEFLTYFQNEAQLEKSRLLSDRFSAERPKGSFSTLEIQRTEQGDSAMYLCASSSQVDSSYEQYFGPGTRLTVT.